The present T cell receptor (beta chain) was sequenced within a study of cytomegalovirus exposure and HLA in healthy donors. The CDR3 is made up of 14 amino acids. After removal of 8 bases from V and 2 bases from J, the junction contained 9 bases not matched to a gene. Germline CDR1 is LNHDA and CDR2 is SQIVND (reference sequence). Study-wide findings and caveats: Reports showed the classifier diagnosing cytomegalovirus status with high specificity and sensitivity.

This clone was seen a single time. The target antigen is unknown. Only in-frame clones appear in the TCRdb table, and some are missing; sequencing was by immunoSEQ multiplex PCR. The sample includes more than 110,000 clones, around 88% of them seen just once. The source of this sequence is a woman between 18 and 30 years old in good health and CMV-seropositive. Sequenced: PBMCs. This chain connects TRBV19 to TRBJ2-7, with TRBD1 identical over 7 bases. The chain's CDR3 is CASQNGQGAYEQYF. CDR3 nucleotides: TGTGCCAGTCAGAACGGGCAGGGGGCCTACGAGCAGTACTTC.